This T cell receptor (beta chain) was recorded in a study of CD8 T cells in Susac syndrome. General study findings and limits: The study conceded that relatively few individuals underwent its TCR sequencing and HLA analysis.

The multiple sclerosis control cohort comprised treatment-naive individuals presenting with stable or active relapsing-remitting disease. CD8+ and CD4+ T cells were negatively isolated; TEMRA cells were FACS-enriched. V lost 5 bases and J 0 bases, leaving 14 bases between the germline ends. The CDR3 totals 15 residues. Germline CDR1 is SGHAT and CDR2 is FQDESV (reference sequence). With random hexamers, roughly 0.45 to 1 ug RNA was reverse transcribed. Amplification of TCR beta CDR3 spanned 54 Vbeta and 13 Jbeta via immunoSEQ multiplex PCR. MiXCR, run by TCRdb on the immunoSEQ multiplex PCR reads, gives a single entry per CDR3 protein. The sample has a few hundred thousand distinct CDR3 sequences, approximately 90% seen once; the top ten hold more than 0.06%. A note on this clonotype: Its specificity is unknown.

This chain connects TRBV11-1 to TRBJ2-7; D assignment may be TRBD1 or TRBD2 (6 bases each). This receptor was identified in a human donor with multiple sclerosis. The sequencing sample was made of CD4+ T cells from PBMCs. This CDR3 is CASSGGRTVSYEQYF. Written as DNA, the CDR3 is TGTGCCAGCAGCGGGGGGCGGACGGTCTCCTACGAGCAGTACTTC.